This T cell receptor beta chain was captured in a study of blood T cells in healthy people across ages (dated by TCRdb to the mid-2010s). For the study in its entirety: Template switching captured roughly one uniquely barcoded TCR beta cDNA molecule per two T cells in model experiments. The study analyzed two additional independent replicas of 1 million unique cDNA reads from the same blood draw for two donors, one aged 18 to 30 and one aged 80 or older. Using deep sequencing normalized with unique cDNA molecular identifiers, the study measured how TCR beta repertoire diversity changes with age. To avoid experimental bias, donors of different ages were randomly spread across the sequencing lanes. The donors were split into four age groups: young (average around 15 years), middle-aged (roughly 42), aged (62) and long-lived (over 75). Here is what the overall study found, with its caveats: Estimates of total diversity from one million sequenced T cells were regarded as lower bounds and underestimates. Bulk unsorted PBMC profiling prevented conclusive comparison of naive and antigen-experienced compartments. Compared with the aged group, the long-lived group had more naive CD4+ T cells, fewer expanded clones and increased TCR diversity, suggesting age selection. A strong correlation was found between observed TCR beta diversity and the percentage of naive T cells measured by flow cytometry. As age increased, observed TCR beta diversity per million T cells dropped in a roughly linear way, and a significant reduction was already evident by age about 40. Because the CMV infection status of the donors was unknown, age-related changes in expanded clonotypes may potentially have been confounded.

This clonotype came up many times. Its antigen remains undetermined. Base qualities were left out, and no much larger clone turns up one base away. Including the terminal cysteine and phenylalanine, the CDR3 comprises 12 residues. Just the 36-base CDR3 DNA is kept, in frame starting at base 1. Germline trimming: 6 bases from V, 3 bases from J; junction bases outside gene matches: 4. The germline V gene supplies CDR1 SQVTM and CDR2 ANQGSEA. Libraries were made using 5' RACE. Data came from an Illumina HiSeq 2500. The second PCR ran for roughly 7 to 11 cycles and used a J-beta primer mix along with a sample-barcoded 5' primer. A unique molecular identifier was introduced onto each TCR beta cDNA molecule by a template-switch 5' adaptor carrying 12 random nucleotides. Each sample yielded at least 2.5 million CDR3-containing paired-end reads. All of the RNA was converted into first-strand cDNA using the Mint cDNA synthesis kit, with a TRBC-specific oligonucleotide serving as the primer. Following uracil-DNA glycosylase treatment, all cDNA underwent a first 18-cycle PCR with the universal primers M1SS and BC2_uni_R. The original methods were these. Each sample was normalized by randomly selecting 1 million high-quality reads, each carrying a distinct molecular identifier. Reads sharing molecular identifiers were discarded rather than binned into consensus sequences. MiTCR, run with a Q25 quality threshold and the strictest error-elimination algorithm, handled CDR3 identification, clonotype clustering and error correction. Lower-bound total TCR beta diversity was estimated with a nonparametric unseen species model using Euler transformation. TCRdb applied fastp at Q25 and MiXCR to the public reads, then kept only in-frame beta chains. Rows are combined by CDR3 protein, so each entry shows the most common genes and DNA. The V and J calls, along with clone size, are taken from TCRdb and not from the paper's own processing. The sample table shows more than 800,000 distinct CDR3 sequences, and 29% are seen once. The ten largest clones capture roughly 17% of the sample.

The roughly 39 donors, aged roughly 6 to 95 years, were systemically healthy Caucasian individuals from Russia. Approximately 10 milliliters of peripheral blood were collected from each donor into EDTA-treated Vacutainer tubes. Ficoll-Paque density-gradient centrifugation was used to isolate PBMCs, with at least 6.5 million per sample. Total RNA, at least 6 micrograms per sample, was extracted from PBMCs with Trizol reagent. The percentages of naive CD45RAhigh/CD27high T cells were determined by flow cytometry on a PBMC aliquot from every donor. The rearranged segments are TRBV29-1 and TRBJ1-2, and 7 junction bases match TRBD1. Sample: blood. The TCR originated in a woman older than 75 in good health. The CDR3 protein sequence reads: CSVTGSDYGYTF. The sequence in DNA is TGCAGCGTGACAGGGAGTGACTATGGCTACACCTTC.